This TCR beta chain emerged from a study of blood T cell repertoires in COVID-19. Looking at the study overall: Donors in the United States, Italy and Spain gave samples during acute or convalescent COVID-19. PBMCs, B-cell-depleted T cells, or T cells provided the cDNA or gDNA that made up the material.

Germline trimming cut 4 bases from V and 6 bases from J; bases unmatched to any gene: 10. The CDR3 covers 15 residues. The germline V gene encodes CDR1 LNHDA and CDR2 SQIVND (reference sequence). This clone was counted a single time. Study processing details: Amplification of reference gene primers was used by the study to estimate nucleated cell counts. Using immunoSEQ multiplex PCR, the repertoire was profiled, and TCRdb retains in-frame clones only, with some absent. V and J calls plus clone size are reproduced from that table; the DNA served to infer D and trimming. The sample lists more than 65,000 clones; roughly 89% were seen once.

The TCR was taken from a man between 45 and 60 years old with acute or convalescent COVID-19. This chain joins TRBV19 and TRBJ2-7; 9 bases are a match to TRBD2. The sequenced material came from peripheral blood. The CDR3 DNA reads as TGTGCCAGTAGTACGATTAGCGGGAGCCCCTCCGAGCAGTACTTC. It codes for CASSTISGSPSEQYF.